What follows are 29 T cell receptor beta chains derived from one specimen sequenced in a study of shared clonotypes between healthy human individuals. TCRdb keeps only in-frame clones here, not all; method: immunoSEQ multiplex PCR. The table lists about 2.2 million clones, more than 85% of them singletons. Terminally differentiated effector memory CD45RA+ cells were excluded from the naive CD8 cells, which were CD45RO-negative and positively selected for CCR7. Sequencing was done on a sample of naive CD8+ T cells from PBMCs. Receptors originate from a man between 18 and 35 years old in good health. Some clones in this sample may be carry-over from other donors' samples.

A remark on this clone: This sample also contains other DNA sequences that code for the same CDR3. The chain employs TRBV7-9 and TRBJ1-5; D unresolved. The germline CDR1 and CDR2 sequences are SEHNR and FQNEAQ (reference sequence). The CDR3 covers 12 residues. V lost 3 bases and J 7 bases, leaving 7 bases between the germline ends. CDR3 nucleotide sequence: TGTGCCAGCAGCTTCAGCGGGCAGCCCCAGCATTTT. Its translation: CASSFSGQPQHF.

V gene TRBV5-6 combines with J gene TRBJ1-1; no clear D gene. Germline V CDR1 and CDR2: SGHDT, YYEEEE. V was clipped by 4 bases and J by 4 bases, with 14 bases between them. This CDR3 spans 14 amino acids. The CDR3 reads CASSPKAMSTEAFF. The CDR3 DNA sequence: TGTGCCAGCAGCCCCAAGGCCATGAGCACTGAAGCTTTCTTT.

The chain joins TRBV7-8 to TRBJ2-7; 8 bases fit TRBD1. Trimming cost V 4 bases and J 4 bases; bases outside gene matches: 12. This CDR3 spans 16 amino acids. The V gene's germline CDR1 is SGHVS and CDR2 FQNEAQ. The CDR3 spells CASSSQAGTGKYEQYF. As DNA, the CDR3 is TGTGCCAGCAGCTCCCAGGCTGGGACAGGCAAGTACGAGCAGTACTTC.

CDR3 coding DNA: TGCGCCAGCAGCTTGGGGCCAATCTACGAGCAGTACTTC. Translated: CASSLGPIYEQYF. The genes are TRBV5-1 and TRBJ2-7, with D unresolved. Trimming took 0 bases from V and 3 from J, leaving 7 bases between them. This CDR3 comprises 13 residues. Germline V lookup: CDR1 SGHRS, CDR2 YFSETQ.

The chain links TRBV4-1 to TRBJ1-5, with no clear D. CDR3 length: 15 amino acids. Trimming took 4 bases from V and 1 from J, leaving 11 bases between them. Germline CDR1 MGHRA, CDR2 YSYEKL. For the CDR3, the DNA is TGCGCCAGCAGCCTCCTGGGGAACAGCAATCAGCCCCAGCATTTT. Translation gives CASSLLGNSNQPQHF.

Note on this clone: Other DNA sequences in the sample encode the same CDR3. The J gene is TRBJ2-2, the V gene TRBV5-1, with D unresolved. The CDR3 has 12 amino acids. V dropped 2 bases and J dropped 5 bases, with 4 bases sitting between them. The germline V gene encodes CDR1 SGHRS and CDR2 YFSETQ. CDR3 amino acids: CASSFGTGELFF. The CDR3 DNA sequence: TGCGCCAGCAGCTTTGGGACCGGGGAGCTGTTTTTT. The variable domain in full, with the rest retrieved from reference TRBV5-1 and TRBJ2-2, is KAGVTQTPRYLIKTRGQQVTLSCSPISGHRSVSWYQQTPGQGLQFLFEYFSETQRNKGNFPGRFSGRQFSNSRSEMNVSTLELGDSALYLCASSFGTGELFFGEGSRLTVL.

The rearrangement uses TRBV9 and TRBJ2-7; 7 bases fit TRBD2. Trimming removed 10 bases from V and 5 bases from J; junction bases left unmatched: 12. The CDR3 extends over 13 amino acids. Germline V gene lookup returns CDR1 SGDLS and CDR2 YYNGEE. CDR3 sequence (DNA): TGTGCCCCCTGGGGCGGGAGAGTAAACGAGCAGTACTTC. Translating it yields CAPWGGRVNEQYF. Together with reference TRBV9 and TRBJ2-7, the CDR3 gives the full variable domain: DSGVTQTPKHLITATGQRVTLRCSPRSGDLSVYWYQQSLDQGLQFLIQYYNGEERAKGNILERFSAQQFPDLHSELNLSSLELGDSALYFCAPWGGRVNEQYFGPGTRLTVT.

CDR3 nucleotide sequence: TGTGCCAGCAGTCCCGGGACTACCGCCCGATACGAGCAGTACTTC. Amino acid sequence: CASSPGTTARYEQYF. The chain couples TRBV7-9 to TRBJ2-7; 7 nucleotides line up with TRBD2. Germline-derived CDR1 and CDR2 are SEHNR and FQNEAQ (reference sequence). V trimming: 6 bases; J trimming: 4 bases; junction bases outside the gene matches: 12. This CDR3 region has 15 residues.

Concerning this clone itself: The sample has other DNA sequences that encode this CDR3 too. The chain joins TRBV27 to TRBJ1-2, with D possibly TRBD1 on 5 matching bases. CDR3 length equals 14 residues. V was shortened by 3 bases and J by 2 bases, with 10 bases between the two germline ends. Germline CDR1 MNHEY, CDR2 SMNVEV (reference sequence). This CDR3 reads CASSFRQTNYGYTF. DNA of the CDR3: TGTGCCAGCAGTTTCAGACAGACCAACTATGGCTACACCTTC.

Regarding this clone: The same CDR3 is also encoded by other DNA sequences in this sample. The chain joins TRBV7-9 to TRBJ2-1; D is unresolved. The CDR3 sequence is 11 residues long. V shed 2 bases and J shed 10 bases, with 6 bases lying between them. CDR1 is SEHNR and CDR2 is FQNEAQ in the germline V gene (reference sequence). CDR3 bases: TGTGCCAGCAGCTTACTCGGGGAGCAGTTCTTC. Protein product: CASSLLGEQFF.

Here the CDR3 reads CASSLVGQASYNEQFF. The CDR3 coding sequence is TGTGCCAGCAGCTTAGTAGGGCAGGCCTCCTACAATGAGCAGTTCTTC. This rearrangement joins TRBV7-8 to TRBJ2-1; D gene unclear. The germline V gene has CDR1 SGHVS and CDR2 FQNEAQ. Trimming stripped 1 base from V and 0 bases from J, with 10 bases between. This CDR3 region has 16 residues.

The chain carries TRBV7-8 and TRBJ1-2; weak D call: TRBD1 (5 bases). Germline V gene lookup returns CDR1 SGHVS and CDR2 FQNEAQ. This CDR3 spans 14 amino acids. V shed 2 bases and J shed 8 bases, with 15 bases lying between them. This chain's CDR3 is CASSLRGGEWGYTF. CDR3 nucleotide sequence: TGTGCCAGCAGCTTAAGGGGAGGGGAATGGGGCTACACCTTC.

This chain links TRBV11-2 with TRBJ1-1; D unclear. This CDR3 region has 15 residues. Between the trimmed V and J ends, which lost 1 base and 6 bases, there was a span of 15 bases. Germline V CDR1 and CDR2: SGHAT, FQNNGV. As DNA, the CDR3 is TGTGCCAGCAGCTTAGGATATGGGGTCCAATCTGAAGCTTTCTTT. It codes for CASSLGYGVQSEAFF.

The CDR3 loop is CASGVYEQYF. The CDR3 DNA reads TGTGCGAGCGGGGTGTACGAGCAGTACTTC. V usage is TRBV10-3 and J usage is TRBJ2-7, with 7 bases aligning to TRBD2. The CDR3 contains 10 residues. CDR1 and CDR2 (germline): ENHRY, SYGVKD.

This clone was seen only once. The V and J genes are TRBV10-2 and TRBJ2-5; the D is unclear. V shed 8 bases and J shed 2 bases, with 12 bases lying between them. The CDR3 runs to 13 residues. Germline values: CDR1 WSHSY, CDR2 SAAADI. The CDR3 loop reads CASGTGRQETQYF. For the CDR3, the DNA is TGCGCCAGCGGAACCGGCCGTCAAGAGACCCAGTACTTC.

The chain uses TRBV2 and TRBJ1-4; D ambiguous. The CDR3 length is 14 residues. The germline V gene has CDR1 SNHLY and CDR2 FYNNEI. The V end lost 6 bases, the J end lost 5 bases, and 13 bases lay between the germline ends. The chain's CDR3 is CASRRGANNEKLFF. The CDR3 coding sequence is TGTGCCAGCAGGAGAGGAGCTAACAATGAAAAACTGTTTTTT.

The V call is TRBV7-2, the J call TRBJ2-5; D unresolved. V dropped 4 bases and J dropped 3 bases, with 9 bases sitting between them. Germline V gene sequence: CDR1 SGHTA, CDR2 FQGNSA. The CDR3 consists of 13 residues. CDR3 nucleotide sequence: TGTGCCAGCAGCTCCTGGGGTAAAGAGACCCAGTACTTC. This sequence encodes CASSSWGKETQYF.

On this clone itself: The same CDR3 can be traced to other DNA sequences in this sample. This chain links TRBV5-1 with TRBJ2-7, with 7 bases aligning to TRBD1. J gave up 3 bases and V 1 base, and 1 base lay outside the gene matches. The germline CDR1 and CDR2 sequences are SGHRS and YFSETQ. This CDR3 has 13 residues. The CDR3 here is CASSLRQGYEQYF. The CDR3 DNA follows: TGCGCCAGCAGCTTGAGACAGGGCTACGAGCAGTACTTC.

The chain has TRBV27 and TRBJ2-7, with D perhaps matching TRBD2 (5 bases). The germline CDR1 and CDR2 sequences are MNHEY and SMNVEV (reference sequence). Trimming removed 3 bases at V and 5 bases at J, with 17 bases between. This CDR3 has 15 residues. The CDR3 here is CASSFSRTGNHEQYF. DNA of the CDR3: TGTGCCAGCAGTTTTTCTCGGACTGGAAATCACGAGCAGTACTTC.

The CDR3 nucleotides read TGTGCCATCCAGGGGGAGAACACCGGGGAGCTGTTTTTT. As protein: CAIQGENTGELFF. The chain uses TRBV28 and TRBJ2-2; the match to TRBD1 covers 7 bases. CDR3 size: 13 residues. The germline gives CDR1 MDHEN, CDR2 SYDVKM. Trimming removed 10 bases from V and 1 base from J; junction bases left unmatched: 3.

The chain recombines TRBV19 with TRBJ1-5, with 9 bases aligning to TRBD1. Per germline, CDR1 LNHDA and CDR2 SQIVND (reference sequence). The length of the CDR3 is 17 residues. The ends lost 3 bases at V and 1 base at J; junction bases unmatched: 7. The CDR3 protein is CASSILPGQGSNQPQHF. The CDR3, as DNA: TGTGCCAGTAGTATTCTGCCGGGACAGGGAAGCAATCAGCCCCAGCATTTT. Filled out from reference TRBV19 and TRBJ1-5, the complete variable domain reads DGGITQSPKYLFRKEGQNVTLSCEQNLNHDAMYWYRQDPGQGLRLIYYSQIVNDFQKGDIAEGYSVSREKKESFPLTVTSAQKNPTAFYLCASSILPGQGSNQPQHFGDGTRLSIL.

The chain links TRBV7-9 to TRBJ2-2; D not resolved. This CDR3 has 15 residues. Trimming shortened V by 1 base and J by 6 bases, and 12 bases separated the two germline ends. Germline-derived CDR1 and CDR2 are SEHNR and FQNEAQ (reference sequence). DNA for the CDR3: TGTGCCAGCAGCTTAGTCGCATTTCCCCCCGGGGAGCTGTTTTTT. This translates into CASSLVAFPPGELFF.

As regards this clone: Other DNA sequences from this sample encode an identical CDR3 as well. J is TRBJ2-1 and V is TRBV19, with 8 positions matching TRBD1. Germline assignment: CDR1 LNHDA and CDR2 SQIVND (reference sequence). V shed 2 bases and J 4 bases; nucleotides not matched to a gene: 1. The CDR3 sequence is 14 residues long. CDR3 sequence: CASSIWDRYNEQFF. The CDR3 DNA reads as TGTGCCAGTAGTATATGGGACAGGTACAATGAGCAGTTCTTC.

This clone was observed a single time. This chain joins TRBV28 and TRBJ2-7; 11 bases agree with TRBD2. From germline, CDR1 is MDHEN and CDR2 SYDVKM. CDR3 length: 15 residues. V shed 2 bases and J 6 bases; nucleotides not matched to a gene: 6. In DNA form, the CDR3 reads TGTGCCAGCAGTTTAATACTAGCGGGAGCGCGCGAGCAGTACTTC. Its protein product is CASSLILAGAREQYF.

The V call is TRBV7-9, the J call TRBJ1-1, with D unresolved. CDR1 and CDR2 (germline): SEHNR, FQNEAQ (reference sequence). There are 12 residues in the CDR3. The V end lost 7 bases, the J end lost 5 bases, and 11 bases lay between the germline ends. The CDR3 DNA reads TGTGCCAGCACCTCAGGTGGAACTGAAGCTTTCTTT. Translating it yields CASTSGGTEAFF.

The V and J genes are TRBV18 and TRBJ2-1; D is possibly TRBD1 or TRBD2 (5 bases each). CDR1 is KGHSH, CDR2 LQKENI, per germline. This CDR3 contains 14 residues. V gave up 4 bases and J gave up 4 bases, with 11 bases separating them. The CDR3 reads CASSLGGAYNEQFF. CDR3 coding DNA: TGTGCCAGCTCACTTGGGGGAGCTTACAATGAGCAGTTCTTC.

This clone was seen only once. The CDR3 loop reads CASSQEAGQGSSPQHF. The CDR3 bases are TGCGCCAGCAGCCAAGAGGCTGGACAGGGTTCTTCGCCCCAGCATTTT. The chain is built from TRBV4-1 and TRBJ1-5; 8 nucleotides align to TRBD1. The V gene end was trimmed by 0 bases and the J gene end by 9 bases; junction bases not matched to a gene: 10. Germline lookup yields CDR1 MGHRA and CDR2 YSYEKL. CDR3 length: 16 residues.

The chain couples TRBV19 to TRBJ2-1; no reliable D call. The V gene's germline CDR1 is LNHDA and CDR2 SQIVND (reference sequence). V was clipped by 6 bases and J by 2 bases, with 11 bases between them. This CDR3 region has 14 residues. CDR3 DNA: TGTGCCAGTAGGCGACCGTCCCCCTACAATGAGCAGTTCTTC. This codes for CASRRPSPYNEQFF.

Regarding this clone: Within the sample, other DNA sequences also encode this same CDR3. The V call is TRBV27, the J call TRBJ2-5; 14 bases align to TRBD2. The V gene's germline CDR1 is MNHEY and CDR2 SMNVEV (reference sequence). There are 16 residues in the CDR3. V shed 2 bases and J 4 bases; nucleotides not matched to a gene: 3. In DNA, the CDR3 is TGTGCCAGCAGTTTACGGGGACTAGCGGGAGCAGAGACCCAGTACTTC. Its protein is CASSLRGLAGAETQYF.